Described below is a single T cell receptor beta chain sequence and its context. These data originate in a study of control samples from healthy donors and cancer patients. Measured with immunoSEQ multiplex PCR; TCRdb has only the in-frame clones, and not every one. The sample contains 100,000 to 150,000 clones, roughly 92% of which appear only once. Trimming removed 4 bases at V and 5 bases at J, with 12 bases between. Germline-derived CDR1 and CDR2 are MNHNY and SVGAGI (reference sequence). This CDR3 is built from 14 residues. Sequenced: PBMCs. V usage is TRBV6-6 and J usage is TRBJ1-5; tentatively, D is TRBD1 (5 bases). This clonotype was obtained from a man at least 80 years old with head and neck cancer. The DNA for the CDR3 is TGTGCCAGCAGTTCGGACCTGGGGGATCAGCCCCAGCATTTT. As protein: CASSSDLGDQPQHF.